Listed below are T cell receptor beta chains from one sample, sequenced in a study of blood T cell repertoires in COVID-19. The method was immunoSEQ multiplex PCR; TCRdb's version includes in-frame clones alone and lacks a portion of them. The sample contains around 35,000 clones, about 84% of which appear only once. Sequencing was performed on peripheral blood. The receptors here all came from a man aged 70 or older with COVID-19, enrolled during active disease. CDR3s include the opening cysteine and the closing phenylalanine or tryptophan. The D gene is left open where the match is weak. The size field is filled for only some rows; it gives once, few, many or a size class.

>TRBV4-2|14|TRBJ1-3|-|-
CASSPVGVGNTIYF
TGTGCCAGCAGCCCCGTCGGTGTCGGAAACACCATATATTTT
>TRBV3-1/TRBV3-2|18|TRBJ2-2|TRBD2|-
CASSASWTSGRKTGELFF
TGTGCCAGCAGCGCCAGTTGGACTAGCGGGAGAAAAACCGGGGAGCTGTTTTTT
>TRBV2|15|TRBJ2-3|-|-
CASRVGGSGTDTQYF
TGTGCCAGCAGGGTAGGGGGCAGCGGGACAGATACGCAGTATTTT
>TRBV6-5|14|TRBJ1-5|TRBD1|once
CASSRTGGNQPQHF
TGTGCCAGCAGCCGGACAGGGGGCAATCAGCCCCAGCATTTT
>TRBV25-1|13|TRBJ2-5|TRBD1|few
CASSRTGSATQYF
TGTGCCAGCAGCAGGACAGGGAGTGCGACCCAGTACTTC
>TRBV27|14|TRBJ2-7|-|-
CASSSWNAEYEQYF
TGTGCCAGCAGTTCTTGGAACGCGGAATACGAGCAGTACTTC
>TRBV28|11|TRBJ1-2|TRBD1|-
CAVDRVLDYTF
TGTGCAGTCGACAGGGTTCTCGACTACACCTTC
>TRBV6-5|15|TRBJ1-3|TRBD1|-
CASRQQGAVGNTIYF
TGTGCCAGCAGACAACAGGGGGCAGTTGGAAACACCATATATTTT
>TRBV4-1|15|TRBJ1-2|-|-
CASSLGTLDNYGYTF
TGCGCCAGCAGCCTTGGGACATTAGACAACTATGGCTACACCTTC
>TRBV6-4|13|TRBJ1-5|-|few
CASSADRNQPQHF
TGTGCCAGCAGCGCCGATAGAAATCAGCCCCAGCATTTT
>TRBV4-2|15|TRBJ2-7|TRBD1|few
CASSQDPGQGYEQYF
TGTGCCAGCAGCCAAGACCCGGGACAGGGGTACGAGCAGTACTTC
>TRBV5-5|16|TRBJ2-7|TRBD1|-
CASSLNRGVSSYEQYF
TGTGCCAGCAGCTTGAACAGGGGGGTGAGCTCCTACGAGCAGTACTTC
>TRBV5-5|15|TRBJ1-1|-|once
CASSLAGGANTEAFF
TGTGCCAGCAGCTTGGCTGGGGGCGCGAACACTGAAGCTTTCTTT
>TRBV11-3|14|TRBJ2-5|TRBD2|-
CASSLGAGGETQYF
TGTGCCAGCAGCTTAGGTGCGGGAGGAGAGACCCAGTACTTC
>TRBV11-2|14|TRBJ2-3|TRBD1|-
CASGQGAQLGTQYF
TGTGCCAGCGGACAGGGTGCCCAGTTGGGTACGCAGTATTTT
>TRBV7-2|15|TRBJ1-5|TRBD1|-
CASSPQGQSVNGIHF
TGTGCCAGCAGCCCGCAGGGACAGAGTGTCAACGGGATACATTTT
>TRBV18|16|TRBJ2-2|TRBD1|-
CASSPLGQVNTGELFF
TGTGCCAGCTCACCTCTGGGACAGGTGAACACCGGGGAGCTGTTTTTT
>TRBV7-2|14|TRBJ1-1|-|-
CASRRQGSTTEAFF
TGTGCCAGCAGGCGTCAGGGGAGTACCACTGAAGCTTTCTTT
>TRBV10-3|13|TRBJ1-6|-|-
CAITPGNNSPLHF
TGTGCCATCACCCCGGGTAACAATTCACCCCTCCACTTT
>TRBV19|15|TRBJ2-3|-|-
CASSTLGGGADTQYF
TGTGCCAGTAGTACCCTAGGGGGTGGGGCAGATACGCAGTATTTT
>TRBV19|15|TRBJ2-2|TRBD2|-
CASISPGRSTGELFF
TGTGCCAGTATCTCCCCCGGGAGGAGTACCGGGGAGCTGTTTTTT
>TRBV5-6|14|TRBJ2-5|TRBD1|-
CASSLIGQGETQYF
TGTGCCAGCAGCTTGATAGGACAGGGAGAGACCCAGTACTTC
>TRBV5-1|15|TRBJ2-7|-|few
CASSLVAGWVYEQYF
TGCGCCAGCAGCTTGGTTGCAGGGTGGGTGTACGAGCAGTACTTC
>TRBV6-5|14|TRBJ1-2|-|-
CASSSEPGIYGYTF
TGTGCCAGCAGCTCCGAGCCGGGAATCTATGGCTACACCTTC
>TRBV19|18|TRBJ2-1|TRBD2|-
CASSITQRRLALRNEQFF
TGTGCCAGTAGTATAACCCAACGGAGACTAGCCCTCCGCAATGAGCAGTTCTTC
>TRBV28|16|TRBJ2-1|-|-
CANPLGWALTRGEQFF
TGTGCCAACCCGTTAGGGTGGGCCCTCACTCGGGGGGAGCAGTTCTTC
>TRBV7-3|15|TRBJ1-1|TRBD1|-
CASSSTGGANTEAFF
TGTGCCAGCAGCTCCACAGGGGGCGCGAACACTGAAGCTTTCTTT
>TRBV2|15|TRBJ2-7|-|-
CASREIDSVSYEQYF
TGTGCCAGCAGGGAAATCGACAGCGTCTCCTACGAGCAGTACTTC
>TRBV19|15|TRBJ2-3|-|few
CASRSTRLTTDTQYF
TGTGCCAGTAGGAGTACCCGACTAACCACAGATACGCAGTATTTT
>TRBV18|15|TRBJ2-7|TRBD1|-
CASSPSKDRGPEQYF
TGTGCCAGCTCACCGTCGAAGGACAGGGGGCCTGAGCAGTACTTC
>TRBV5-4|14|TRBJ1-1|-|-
CASSPLPGEAEAFF
TGTGCCAGCAGTCCCCTCCCGGGGGAGGCTGAAGCTTTCTTT
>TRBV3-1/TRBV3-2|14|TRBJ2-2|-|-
CASSQVSLTGELFF
TGTGCCAGCAGCCAAGTATCACTCACCGGGGAGCTGTTTTTT